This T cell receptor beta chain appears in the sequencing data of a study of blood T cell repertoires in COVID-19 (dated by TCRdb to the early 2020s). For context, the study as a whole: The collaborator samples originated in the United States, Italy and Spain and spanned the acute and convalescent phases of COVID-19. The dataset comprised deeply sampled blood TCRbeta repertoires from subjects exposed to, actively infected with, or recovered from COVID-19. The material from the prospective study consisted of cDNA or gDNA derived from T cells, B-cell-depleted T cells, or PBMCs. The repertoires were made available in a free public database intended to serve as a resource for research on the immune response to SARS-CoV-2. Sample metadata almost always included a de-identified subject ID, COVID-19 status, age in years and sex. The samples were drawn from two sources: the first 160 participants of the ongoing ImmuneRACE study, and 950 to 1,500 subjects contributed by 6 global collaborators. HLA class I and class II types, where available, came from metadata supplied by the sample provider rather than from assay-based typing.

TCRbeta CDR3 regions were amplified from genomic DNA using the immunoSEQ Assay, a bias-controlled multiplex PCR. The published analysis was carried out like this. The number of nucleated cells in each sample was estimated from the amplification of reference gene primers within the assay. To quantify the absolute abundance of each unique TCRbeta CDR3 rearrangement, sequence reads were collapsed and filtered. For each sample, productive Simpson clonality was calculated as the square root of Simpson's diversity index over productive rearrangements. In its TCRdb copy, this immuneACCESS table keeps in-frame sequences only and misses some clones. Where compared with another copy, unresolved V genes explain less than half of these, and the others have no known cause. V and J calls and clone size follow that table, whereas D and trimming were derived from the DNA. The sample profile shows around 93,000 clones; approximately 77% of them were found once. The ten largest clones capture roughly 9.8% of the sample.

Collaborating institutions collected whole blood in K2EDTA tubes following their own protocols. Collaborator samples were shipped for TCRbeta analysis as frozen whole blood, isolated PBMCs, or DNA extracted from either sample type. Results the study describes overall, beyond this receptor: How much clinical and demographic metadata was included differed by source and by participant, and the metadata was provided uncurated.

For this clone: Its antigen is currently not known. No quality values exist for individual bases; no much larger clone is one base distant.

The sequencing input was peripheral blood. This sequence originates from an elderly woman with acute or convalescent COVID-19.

The DNA is as follows: TGCGCCAGTTATCCCGGGACAGGGGGGGAAAAACTGTTTTTT. Translated, this gives CASYPGTGGEKLFF. This receptor chain uses TRBV10-1 and TRBJ1-4; TRBD1 agrees with 11 junctional bases. The cysteine opens and the phenylalanine closes a CDR3 of 14 amino acids. Only the CDR3 region is kept as DNA, spanning 42 bases read in frame from base 1. Germline trimming: 9 bases from V, 8 bases from J; junction bases outside gene matches: 8. CDR1 and CDR2 (WNHNN, SYGVQD) derive from the germline V gene (reference sequence).